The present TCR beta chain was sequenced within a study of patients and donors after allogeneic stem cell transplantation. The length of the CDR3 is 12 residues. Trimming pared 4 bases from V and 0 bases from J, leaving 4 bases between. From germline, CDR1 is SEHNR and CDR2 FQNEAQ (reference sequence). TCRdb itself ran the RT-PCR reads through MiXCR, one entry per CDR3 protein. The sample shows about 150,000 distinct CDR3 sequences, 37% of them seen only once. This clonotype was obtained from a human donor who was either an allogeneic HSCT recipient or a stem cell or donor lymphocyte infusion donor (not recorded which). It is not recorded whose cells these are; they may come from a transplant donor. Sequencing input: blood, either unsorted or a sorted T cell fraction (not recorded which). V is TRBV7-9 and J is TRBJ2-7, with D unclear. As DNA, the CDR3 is TGTGCCAGCAGCTGGAGCTCCTACGAGCAGTACTTC. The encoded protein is CASSWSSYEQYF.